Listed below are T cell receptor beta chains from one sample, sequenced in a study of T cell responses to AZD1222 COVID-19 vaccine. Data came from immunoSEQ multiplex PCR; TCRdb stores just in-frame clones and leaves some out. The data show around 88,000 clones, under 90% seen once. The material was peripheral blood, obtained on day 0 of MenACWY control vaccination. These TCRs come from an adult in good health. Both conserved end residues are part of each CDR3. Fields, in order: J gene, D gene, V gene, clone size, CDR3 protein, CDR3 DNA. D genes are given only for firm matches. Not all rows give a size; the values are once, few, many and, for expanded clones, a class.

J gene: TRBJ2-1
D gene: -
V gene: TRBV6-5
clone size: -
CDR3 protein: CASSGGPAEQFF
CDR3 DNA: TGTGCCAGCAGCGGGGGGCCAGCCGAGCAGTTCTTC

J gene: TRBJ2-3
D gene: -
V gene: TRBV5-6
clone size: -
CDR3 protein: CASSFRLGTDTQYF
CDR3 DNA: TGTGCCAGCAGCTTCCGACTGGGCACAGATACGCAGTATTTT

J gene: TRBJ1-5
D gene: TRBD1
V gene: TRBV6-2/TRBV6-3
clone size: -
CDR3 protein: CASSPTGRPQHF
CDR3 DNA: TGTGCCAGCAGCCCGACAGGGAGGCCCCAGCATTTT

J gene: TRBJ1-2
D gene: -
V gene: TRBV7-9
clone size: few
CDR3 protein: CASSSRGPSGYTF
CDR3 DNA: TGTGCCAGCAGCTCTCGAGGCCCTTCTGGCTACACCTTC

J gene: TRBJ2-1
D gene: TRBD1
V gene: TRBV6-1
clone size: -
CDR3 protein: CASSELGQGNEQFF
CDR3 DNA: TGTGCCAGCAGTGAGTTGGGACAGGGGAATGAGCAGTTCTTC

J gene: TRBJ1-6
D gene: TRBD1
V gene: TRBV14
clone size: -
CDR3 protein: CASSQDRGPHSSYNSPLHF
CDR3 DNA: TGTGCCAGCAGCCAAGACAGGGGGCCGCATAGCTCCTATAATTCACCCCTCCACTTT

J gene: TRBJ2-3
D gene: -
V gene: TRBV10-2
clone size: -
CDR3 protein: CASQDSGWTDTQYF
CDR3 DNA: TGCGCCAGCCAAGATTCCGGGTGGACAGATACGCAGTATTTT

J gene: TRBJ1-4
D gene: -
V gene: TRBV5-8
clone size: -
CDR3 protein: CASSFVSGADEKLFF
CDR3 DNA: TGTGCCAGCAGCTTTGTCTCCGGTGCAGACGAAAAACTGTTTTTT

J gene: TRBJ2-3
D gene: TRBD2
V gene: TRBV4-2
clone size: -
CDR3 protein: CASSQGLAGGPDTQYF
CDR3 DNA: TGTGCCAGCAGCCAAGGACTAGCGGGGGGGCCAGATACGCAGTATTTT

J gene: TRBJ1-6
D gene: -
V gene: TRBV28
clone size: -
CDR3 protein: CASSTGDSPLHF
CDR3 DNA: TGTGCCAGCAGCACAGGTGATTCACCCCTCCACTTT

J gene: TRBJ1-5
D gene: -
V gene: TRBV18
clone size: few
CDR3 protein: CASSSLQDQPQHF
CDR3 DNA: TGTGCCAGCTCATCGCTACAGGATCAGCCCCAGCATTTT

J gene: TRBJ2-3
D gene: -
V gene: TRBV7-2
clone size: -
CDR3 protein: CASSLPPDTQYF
CDR3 DNA: TGTGCCAGCAGCTTACCCCCGGATACGCAGTATTTT

J gene: TRBJ2-7
D gene: -
V gene: TRBV19
clone size: -
CDR3 protein: CASSIDPLGEQYF
CDR3 DNA: TGTGCCAGTAGTATAGACCCTTTAGGGGAGCAGTACTTC

J gene: TRBJ1-2
D gene: -
V gene: TRBV7-2
clone size: once
CDR3 protein: CASSLEVSGYTF
CDR3 DNA: TGTGCCAGCAGCTTGGAGGTCTCGGGCTACACCTTC

J gene: TRBJ1-1
D gene: -
V gene: TRBV6-2/TRBV6-3
clone size: -
CDR3 protein: CASSYRAQTNTEAFF
CDR3 DNA: TGTGCCAGCAGTTACCGCGCACAGACTAACACTGAAGCTTTCTTT

J gene: TRBJ1-1
D gene: -
V gene: TRBV11-3
clone size: -
CDR3 protein: CASSLGQSGSEAFF
CDR3 DNA: TGTGCCAGCAGCTTAGGCCAGTCAGGGAGTGAAGCTTTCTTT

J gene: TRBJ1-5
D gene: -
V gene: TRBV7-9
clone size: -
CDR3 protein: CASSLSQISNQPQHF
CDR3 DNA: TGTGCCAGCAGCTTAAGCCAGATTAGCAATCAGCCCCAGCATTTT

J gene: TRBJ2-6
D gene: -
V gene: TRBV10-3
clone size: -
CDR3 protein: CAISDRGPASGANVLTF
CDR3 DNA: TGTGCCATCAGTGATCGGGGACCCGCCTCTGGGGCCAACGTCCTGACTTTC

J gene: TRBJ1-4
D gene: TRBD1
V gene: TRBV10-3
clone size: -
CDR3 protein: CAIREPGQGDEKLFF
CDR3 DNA: TGTGCCATCAGGGAACCGGGACAGGGGGATGAAAAACTGTTTTTT

J gene: TRBJ2-7
D gene: -
V gene: TRBV6-6
clone size: -
CDR3 protein: CASSYAGPSYEQYF
CDR3 DNA: TGTGCCAGCAGTTACGCAGGGCCCTCCTACGAGCAGTACTTC

J gene: TRBJ2-1
D gene: TRBD2
V gene: TRBV5-8
clone size: -
CDR3 protein: CASSGWRGDNEQFF
CDR3 DNA: TGTGCCAGCAGCGGGTGGCGGGGGGACAATGAGCAGTTCTTC

J gene: TRBJ2-2
D gene: TRBD2
V gene: TRBV6-5
clone size: -
CDR3 protein: CASGLASGELFF
CDR3 DNA: TGTGCCAGTGGACTAGCGAGCGGGGAGCTGTTTTTT

J gene: TRBJ1-1
D gene: -
V gene: TRBV5-1
clone size: -
CDR3 protein: CASGPLSGGTEAFF
CDR3 DNA: TGCGCCAGCGGCCCGCTCTCCGGGGGCACTGAAGCTTTCTTT

J gene: TRBJ1-2
D gene: -
V gene: TRBV7-9
clone size: once
CDR3 protein: CASRPTEDYGYTF
CDR3 DNA: TGTGCCAGCAGACCGACAGAGGACTATGGCTACACCTTC

J gene: TRBJ1-2
D gene: -
V gene: TRBV28
clone size: -
CDR3 protein: CASRDMAGSGYTF
CDR3 DNA: TGTGCCAGCAGGGACATGGCGGGGTCTGGCTACACCTTC

J gene: TRBJ1-5
D gene: -
V gene: TRBV11-2
clone size: once
CDR3 protein: CASSSNSNQPQHF
CDR3 DNA: TGTGCCAGCAGCTCAAATAGCAATCAGCCCCAGCATTTT

J gene: TRBJ2-3
D gene: TRBD2
V gene: TRBV4-1
clone size: -
CDR3 protein: CASSQEVFSGGARDTQYF
CDR3 DNA: TGCGCCAGCAGCCAAGAAGTATTTAGCGGGGGGGCCCGTGATACGCAGTATTTT